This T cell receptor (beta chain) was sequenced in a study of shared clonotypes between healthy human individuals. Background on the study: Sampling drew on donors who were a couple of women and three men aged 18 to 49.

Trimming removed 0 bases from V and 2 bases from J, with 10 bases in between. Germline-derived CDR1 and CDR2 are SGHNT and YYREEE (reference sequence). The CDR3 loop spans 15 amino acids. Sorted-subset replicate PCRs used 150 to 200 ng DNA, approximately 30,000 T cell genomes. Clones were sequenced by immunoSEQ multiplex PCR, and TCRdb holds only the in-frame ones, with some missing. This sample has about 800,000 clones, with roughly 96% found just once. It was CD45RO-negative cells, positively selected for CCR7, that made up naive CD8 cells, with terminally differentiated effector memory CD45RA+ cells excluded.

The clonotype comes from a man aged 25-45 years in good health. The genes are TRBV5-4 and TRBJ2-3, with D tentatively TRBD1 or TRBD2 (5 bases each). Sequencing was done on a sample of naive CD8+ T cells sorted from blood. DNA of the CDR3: TGTGCCAGCAGCTTGGTACCCGGGGCCACAGATACGCAGTATTTT. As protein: CASSLVPGATDTQYF.